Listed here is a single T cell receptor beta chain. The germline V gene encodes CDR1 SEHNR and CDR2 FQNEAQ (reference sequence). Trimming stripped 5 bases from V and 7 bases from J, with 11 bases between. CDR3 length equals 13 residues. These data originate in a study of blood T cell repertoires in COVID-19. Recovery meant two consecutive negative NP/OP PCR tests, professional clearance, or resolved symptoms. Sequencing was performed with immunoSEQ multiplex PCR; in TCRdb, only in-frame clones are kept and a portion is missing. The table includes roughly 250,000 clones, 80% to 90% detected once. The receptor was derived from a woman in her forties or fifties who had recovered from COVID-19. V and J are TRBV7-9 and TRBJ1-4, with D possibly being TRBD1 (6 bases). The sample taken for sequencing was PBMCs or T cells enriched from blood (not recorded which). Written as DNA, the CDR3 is TGTGCCAGCAGCGCACAGGGAATTGAAAAACTGTTTTTT. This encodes CASSAQGIEKLFF.